These 19 T cell receptor beta chains came from one sample sequenced in a study of T cell responses to AZD1222 COVID-19 vaccine. Here immunoSEQ multiplex PCR was the method, and the copy in TCRdb shows in-frame clones only, minus some. The data show more than 85,000 clones, about 86% seen once. Sequenced material: peripheral blood, taken on day 0 of AZD1222 vaccination. The source of these receptors is an adult in good health.

The chain links TRBV5-5 to TRBJ2-7, with TRBD2 identical over 7 bases. V lost 1 base and J lost 0; bases outside the gene matches: 4. Germline CDR1 is SGHKS and CDR2 is YYEKEE (reference sequence). This CDR3 has 15 amino acids. The DNA for the CDR3 is TGTGCCAGCAGCTTGACTAGCGCTTTCTCCTACGAGCAGTACTTC. This gives the protein CASSLTSAFSYEQYF.

J is TRBJ1-4 and V is TRBV28, with a possible D match to TRBD1 (5 bases). The CDR3 runs 16 residues. Germline V gives CDR1 MDHEN, CDR2 SYDVKM. The V end lost 8 bases, the J end lost 5 bases, and 21 bases lay between the germline ends. Written as DNA, the CDR3 is TGTGCCAGCCATTTAGGGAGGGGAACTGGGAATGAAAAACTGTTTTTT. This gives the protein CASHLGRGTGNEKLFF.

V gene TRBV3-1 (or the pseudogene TRBV3-2) combines with J gene TRBJ1-2, with TRBD1 identical over 8 bases. V trimming: 0 bases; J trimming: 6 bases; junction bases outside the gene matches: 6. The CDR3 spans 15 residues. Germline V gene sequence: CDR1 LGHDT, CDR2 YNNKEL (reference sequence). The CDR3 DNA reads as TGTGCCAGCAGCCAAGAATGGCAGGGGGCGAATGGCTACACCTTC. It codes for CASSQEWQGANGYTF.

The chain uses TRBV5-1 and TRBJ1-6, with a weak D call TRBD1 (6 bases). Trimming removed 0 bases from V and 10 bases from J, with 14 bases in between. The CDR3 length is 15 residues. CDR1 is SGHRS and CDR2 is YFSETQ in the germline V gene. CDR3 sequence: CASSLVSGDSSPLHF. Here the CDR3 DNA reads TGCGCCAGCAGCTTGGTGTCAGGGGATAGCTCACCCCTCCACTTT.

This clone appeared a few times. V is TRBV3-1 (or the pseudogene TRBV3-2) and J is TRBJ2-2; TRBD2 aligns across 15 bases. Per germline, CDR1 LGHDT and CDR2 YNNKEL (reference sequence). The J segment lost 6 bases and the V segment lost 4 bases, leaving 3 bases of the junction unmatched. The CDR3 spans 16 residues. CDR3 nucleotides: TGTGCCAGCAGCCCGGGACTAGCGGGAGGTCCCGGGGAGCTGTTTTTT. It encodes CASSPGLAGGPGELFF.

The chain recombines TRBV11-1 with TRBJ2-7; unclear D gene. Germline lookup yields CDR1 SGHAT and CDR2 FQDESV (reference sequence). Trimming removed 0 bases at V and 1 base at J, with 7 bases between. The CDR3 length is 14 residues. CDR3 nucleotide sequence: TGTGCCAGCAGCTTAGCGGGTGATTCCTACGAGCAGTACTTC. Translated, it gives CASSLAGDSYEQYF.

The chain links TRBV28 to TRBJ2-1, with 7 bases that match TRBD1. This CDR3 comprises 14 residues. Germline trimming cut 3 bases from V and 5 bases from J; bases unmatched to any gene: 4. Germline V gene lookup returns CDR1 MDHEN and CDR2 SYDVKM. Here the CDR3 DNA reads TGTGCCAGCAGTTTCGACAGGGCCGACAATGAGCAGTTCTTC. Its translation is CASSFDRADNEQFF. Filled out from reference TRBV28 and TRBJ2-1, the complete variable domain reads DVKVTQSSRYLVKRTGEKVFLECVQDMDHENMFWYRQDPGLGLRLIYFSYDVKMKEKGDIPEGYSVSREKKERFSLILESASTNQTSMYLCASSFDRADNEQFFGPGTRLTVL.

The chain combines TRBV6-6 with TRBJ1-3; no reliable D call. The germline V and J ends were trimmed by 8 bases and 7 bases, with 15 bases remaining between them. The CDR3 has 13 amino acids. Per the germline V gene, CDR1 is MNHNY and CDR2 is SVGAGI (reference sequence). CDR3 coding DNA: TGTGCCAGCTCCTCTGTCGGAACCAACACCATATATTTT. Its protein is CASSSVGTNTIYF.

The rearrangement uses TRBV14 and TRBJ1-1; D gene ambiguous. CDR3 length: 15 residues. Germline V lookup: CDR1 SGHDN, CDR2 FVKESK. V lost 4 bases and J 0 bases, leaving 12 bases between the germline ends. CDR3 DNA sequence: TGTGCCAGCAGCCCCCTCCGGCTCTTGAACACTGAAGCTTTCTTT. This codes for CASSPLRLLNTEAFF. Together with reference TRBV14 and TRBJ1-1, the CDR3 gives the full variable domain: EAGVTQFPSHSVIEKGQTVTLRCDPISGHDNLYWYRRVMGKEIKFLLHFVKESKQDESGMPNNRFLAERTGGTYSTLKVQPAELEDSGVYFCASSPLRLLNTEAFFGQGTRLTVV.

This clone was picked up one time. The chain is built from TRBV28 and TRBJ2-7; D is unclear. Trimming removed 5 bases at V and 5 bases at J, with 7 bases between. This CDR3 contains 11 residues. Germline CDR1 reads MDHEN; CDR2 reads SYDVKM. The CDR3 sequence is CASSAYNEQYF. The CDR3 DNA follows: TGTGCCAGCAGTGCTTATAACGAGCAGTACTTC.

The chain recombines TRBV27 with TRBJ2-1; possible D gene TRBD2, 6 bases. The V and J ends lost 5 bases and 5 bases respectively, with 19 bases between them. This CDR3 spans 16 amino acids. The germline gives CDR1 MNHEY, CDR2 SMNVEV (reference sequence). CDR3 bases: TGTGCCAGCAGTCGCACCGACTTCGGGGAGGACAATGAGCAGTTCTTC. Residues: CASSRTDFGEDNEQFF.

The rearrangement uses TRBV19 and TRBJ2-7, with D tentatively TRBD1 (6 bases). V was shortened by 4 bases and J by 6 bases, with 13 bases between the two germline ends. Germline V lookup: CDR1 LNHDA, CDR2 SQIVND (reference sequence). This CDR3 contains 13 residues. The CDR3 DNA sequence: TGTGCCAGTAGTAATACAGGGTGGACCGAGCAGTACTTC. Protein: CASSNTGWTEQYF.

This clone was counted a few times. The J gene is TRBJ2-7, the V gene TRBV7-6, with 10 positions matching TRBD1. CDR1 and CDR2 (germline): SGHVS, FNYEAQ. The CDR3 loop spans 18 amino acids. V was clipped by 1 base and J by 3 bases; unmatched bases: 12. Here the CDR3 reads CASSLGGTGDRGIYEQYF. The DNA for the CDR3 is TGTGCCAGCAGCTTAGGTGGGACAGGGGATAGAGGGATCTACGAGCAGTACTTC. Full variable domain (remainder filled in from reference TRBV7-6 and TRBJ2-7): GAGVSQSPRYKVTKRGQDVALRCDPISGHVSLYWYRQALGQGPEFLTYFNYEAQQDKSGLPNDRFSAERPEGSISTLTIQRTEQRDSAMYRCASSLGGTGDRGIYEQYFGPGTRLTVT.

This chain joins TRBV5-5 and TRBJ1-5; D call uncertain. Germline CDR1 and CDR2: SGHKS and YYEKEE (reference sequence). The CDR3 contains 14 residues. Trimming took off 4 bases at V and 4 bases at J, with 12 bases between the two ends. The CDR3 here is CASSPGVANQPQHF. DNA of the CDR3: TGTGCCAGCAGCCCCGGTGTTGCGAATCAGCCCCAGCATTTT.

This clone turned up a few times. The chain links TRBV28 to TRBJ1-2, with D possibly matching TRBD1 (5 bases). With 6 bases removed from V and 5 bases from J, the gap between germline ends came to 16 bases. The V gene's germline CDR1 is MDHEN and CDR2 SYDVKM. This CDR3 is built from 14 residues. The CDR3 here is CASSVFGTAYGYTF. Written as DNA, the CDR3 is TGTGCCAGCAGCGTTTTTGGGACGGCTTATGGCTACACCTTC.

This sequence joins TRBV7-3 and TRBJ2-7, with TRBD1 identical over 8 bases. CDR1 and CDR2 (germline): SGHTA, FQGTGA. The CDR3 loop spans 14 amino acids. Trimming removed 5 bases from V and 2 bases from J; junction bases left unmatched: 5. The CDR3 spells CASSIDRGPYEQYF. CDR3 DNA sequence: TGTGCCAGCAGCATCGACAGGGGACCCTACGAGCAGTACTTC.

This clone was counted a few times. The rearrangement links TRBV30 to TRBJ2-7; tentatively, D is TRBD2 (6 bases). Germline CDR1 GTSNPN, CDR2 SVGIG (reference sequence). Trimming pared 7 bases from V and 3 bases from J, leaving 16 bases between. This CDR3 spans 13 amino acids. The CDR3 loop is CASLAGFGYEQYF. The CDR3 DNA sequence: TGTGCCTCGCTGGCGGGATTTGGCTACGAGCAGTACTTC.

This sequence joins TRBV6-5 and TRBJ2-3, with 9 bases matching TRBD2. CDR3 size: 14 residues. Germline V gene sequence: CDR1 MNHEY, CDR2 SVGAGI. The V gene end was trimmed by 2 bases and the J gene end by 4 bases; junction bases not matched to a gene: 1. The CDR3 spells CASSYGTSPDTQYF. The DNA for the CDR3 is TGTGCCAGCAGTTACGGGACTAGCCCAGATACGCAGTATTTT.

The chain employs TRBV19 and TRBJ2-7, with 14 bases identical to TRBD2. CDR1 LNHDA and CDR2 SQIVND come from the germline V gene (reference sequence). Trimming cost V 3 bases and J 7 bases; bases outside gene matches: 5. The CDR3 contains 15 residues. In DNA, the CDR3 is TGTGCCAGTAGTATCGGACTAGCGGGAGGAAGGGAGCAGTACTTC. Translation gives CASSIGLAGGREQYF.